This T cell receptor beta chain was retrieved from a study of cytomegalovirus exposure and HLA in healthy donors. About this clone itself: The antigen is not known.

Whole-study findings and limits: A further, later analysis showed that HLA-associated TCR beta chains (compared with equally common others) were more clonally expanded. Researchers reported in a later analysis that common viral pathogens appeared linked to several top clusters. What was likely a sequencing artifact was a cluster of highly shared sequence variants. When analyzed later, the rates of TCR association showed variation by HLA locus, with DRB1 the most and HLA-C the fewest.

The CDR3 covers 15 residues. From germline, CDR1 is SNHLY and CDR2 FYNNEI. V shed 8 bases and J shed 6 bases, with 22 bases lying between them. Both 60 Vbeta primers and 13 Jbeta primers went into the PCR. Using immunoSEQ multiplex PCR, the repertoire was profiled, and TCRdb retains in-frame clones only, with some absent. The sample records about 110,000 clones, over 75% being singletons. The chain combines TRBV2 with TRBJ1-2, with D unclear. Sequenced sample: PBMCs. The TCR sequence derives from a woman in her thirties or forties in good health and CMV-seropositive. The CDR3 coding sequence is TGTGCCAGCCGCATAAGTTTAGGCCTGGCGGATGGCTACACCTTC. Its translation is CASRISLGLADGYTF.